The 7 T cell receptor beta chains given below trace back to one sample, sequenced in a study of OX40 agonist ivuxolimab in advanced cancers. TCRdb's table, derived via immunoSEQ multiplex PCR, lists solely in-frame clones and lacks some. Of about 50,000 clones listed, more than 75% are singletons. The specimen was CD4+ or CD8+ T cells sorted from blood, collected in a trial of the OX40 agonist ivuxolimab. These receptors originate from an adult with an advanced solid tumor such as melanoma, head and neck, liver or kidney cancer.

The gene calls are TRBV2 and TRBJ1-1, with D hard to call. V lost 6 bases to trimming and J lost 0 bases, with 11 bases between them. The germline V gene encodes CDR1 SNHLY and CDR2 FYNNEI. CDR3 length: 14 amino acids. The CDR3 spells CASRYAHLNTEAFF. The DNA for the CDR3 is TGTGCCAGCAGATATGCCCATTTGAACACTGAAGCTTTCTTT.

The V and J genes are TRBV9 and TRBJ2-3; D may be TRBD1 (5 bases). Germline lookup yields CDR1 SGDLS and CDR2 YYNGEE. CDR3 size: 15 residues. Trimming cost V 0 bases and J 0 bases, with 8 bases left between them. CDR3 sequence reads: CASSVGAGSTDTQYF. The CDR3 DNA follows: TGTGCCAGCAGCGTAGGGGCAGGGAGCACAGATACGCAGTATTTT. The variable domain in full, completed from reference TRBV9 and TRBJ2-3, reads DSGVTQTPKHLITATGQRVTLRCSPRSGDLSVYWYQQSLDQGLQFLIQYYNGEERAKGNILERFSAQQFPDLHSELNLSSLELGDSALYFCASSVGAGSTDTQYFGPGTRLTVL.

The J gene is TRBJ1-2, the V gene TRBV19, with D perhaps TRBD1 (6 bases). Trimming removed 7 bases from V and 4 bases from J, with 16 bases in between. The CDR3 runs to 14 residues. CDR1 and CDR2 (germline): LNHDA, SQIVND (reference sequence). In DNA form, the CDR3 reads TGTGCCAGTACTCTTGGGGGCCTCATCTATGGCTACACCTTC. It yields the protein CASTLGGLIYGYTF.

This chain connects TRBV15 to TRBJ1-4, with 9 bases fitting TRBD1. After removal of 5 bases from V and 7 bases from J, the junction contained 8 bases not matched to a gene. Germline-derived CDR1 and CDR2 are LNHNV and YYDKDF (reference sequence). The CDR3 is 15 amino acids. This chain's CDR3 is CATSPKTGGAEKLFF. CDR3 DNA: TGTGCCACCAGCCCAAAGACAGGGGGAGCTGAAAAACTGTTTTTT.

This chain links TRBV7-9 with TRBJ2-7; weak D call: TRBD1 (5 bases). The CDR3 length is 12 residues. Germline V lookup: CDR1 SEHNR, CDR2 FQNEAQ (reference sequence). The V gene lost 1 base and the J gene lost 7 bases, with 8 bases spanning the gap. In nucleotides, the CDR3 is TGTGCCAGCAGCTTAGAGGGGATAGAGCAGTACTTC. Its protein product is CASSLEGIEQYF.

The chain joins TRBV9 to TRBJ2-5; D may be TRBD1 or TRBD2 (5 bases each). The CDR3 length is 13 residues. Looked up from germline, CDR1 is SGDLS and CDR2 is YYNGEE. V lost 1 base to trimming and J lost 5 bases, with 9 bases between them. The DNA for the CDR3 is TGTGCCAGCAGCGTAAGCTGGGGGGAGACCCAGTACTTC. Translating it yields CASSVSWGETQYF.

The rearrangement uses TRBV7-6 and TRBJ2-3, with D hard to call. The germline V gene has CDR1 SGHVS and CDR2 FNYEAQ. V was clipped by 3 bases and J by 4 bases, with 5 bases between them. The CDR3 loop spans 12 amino acids. The CDR3 sequence is CASSLISDTQYF. The CDR3 DNA follows: TGTGCCAGCAGCTTGATCTCAGATACGCAGTATTTT.